This is a list of T cell receptor beta chains from one sample in a study of T cell repertoires in cytomegalovirus infection. TCRdb analysed the reads with MiXCR anew, one entry per CDR3 protein. The data show 300,000 or so distinct CDR3 sequences, roughly 25% seen once. The sequenced material came from PBMCs. These receptors were obtained from a human donor in good health (CMV status not recorded). Some clones in this sample may be carry-over from other donors' samples. CDR3s include the opening cysteine and the closing phenylalanine or tryptophan. The D gene is left open where the match is weak. Only part of the rows carry a size: once, few, many, or a class if the clone is expanded.

d_call | j_call | clone_size | v_call | cdr3_aa | cdr3_nt
- | TRBJ2-3 | few | TRBV12-3/TRBV12-4 | CASSLRQTLTDTQYF | TGTGCCAGCAGTTTAAGGCAGACTCTCACAGATACGCAGTATTTT
- | TRBJ1-5 | few | TRBV27 | CASSLIGGQPQHF | TGTGCCAGCAGTTTAATCGGGGGTCAGCCCCAGCATTTT
- | TRBJ1-4 | few | TRBV18 | CASSRGPNPDEKLFF | TGTGCCAGCTCACGCGGACCGAATCCGGATGAAAAACTGTTTTTT
- | TRBJ1-3 | once | TRBV4-1 | CASSQEKPSGNTIYF | TGCGCCAGCAGCCAAGAGAAACCTTCTGGAAACACCATATATTTT
TRBD1 | TRBJ2-1 | many | TRBV7-3 | CASSPGQGLLNEQFF | TGTGCCAGCAGCCCAGGACAGGGTTTATTGAATGAGCAGTTCTTC
- | TRBJ2-7 | many | TRBV7-8 | CASSLAQDYEQYF | TGTGCCAGCAGCTTAGCTCAGGACTACGAGCAGTACTTC
- | TRBJ2-7 | few | TRBV6-1 | CASRRKTSTASEQYF | TGTGCCAGCAGGAGAAAGACTTCTACGGCGTCCGAGCAGTACTTC
- | TRBJ1-2 | - | TRBV6-5 | CASSYTGSYGYTF | TGTGCCAGCAGTTACACCGGTTCCTATGGCTACACCTTC
- | TRBJ1-2 | - | TRBV6-2/TRBV6-3 | CASREDRYGYTF | TGTGCCAGCAGAGAGGACCGCTATGGCTACACCTTC
TRBD1 | TRBJ2-1 | many | TRBV5-5 | CASRDRASSSYNEQFF | TGTGCCAGCAGAGACAGGGCCTCGAGCTCCTACAATGAGCAGTTCTTC
- | TRBJ2-5 | - | TRBV11-3 | CASSPSDSRRSTQYF | TGTGCCAGCAGCCCCTCGGACAGCAGAAGATCGACCCAGTACTTC
- | TRBJ1-3 | once | TRBV5-1 | CASSTDTSGNTIYF | TGCGCCAGCAGCACGGACACCTCTGGAAACACCATATATTTT
TRBD2 | TRBJ2-7 | few | TRBV11-2 | CASRFETSGPYEQYF | TGTGCCAGCAGATTTGAGACTAGCGGACCCTACGAGCAGTACTTC
TRBD1 | TRBJ2-3 | many | TRBV7-9 | CASSPIGTGVADTQYF | TGTGCCAGCAGCCCGATCGGGACAGGGGTGGCAGATACGCAGTATTTT
TRBD1 | TRBJ2-7 | - | TRBV4-1 | CASSQGGDRVTYEQYF | TGCGCCAGCAGCCAAGGGGGGGACAGGGTCACCTACGAGCAGTACTTC
- | TRBJ1-1 | few | TRBV7-9 | CASSPPQGSAFF | TGTGCCAGCAGCCCACCCCAAGGTAGCGCTTTCTTT
TRBD2 | TRBJ2-3 | many | TRBV7-2 | CASSLNMGLASDTQYF | TGTGCCAGCAGCCTAAATATGGGACTAGCCTCGGATACGCAGTATTTT
- | TRBJ2-5 | many | TRBV7-2 | CASSFSQETQYF | TGTGCCAGCAGCTTTAGCCAAGAGACCCAGTACTTC
- | TRBJ1-4 | few | TRBV7-9 | CASSLKRGEKLFF | TGTGCCAGCAGCTTAAAGCGGGGTGAAAAACTGTTTTTT
- | TRBJ2-5 | - | TRBV7-8 | CASSLDSRSQTQYF | TGTGCCAGCAGCTTAGATTCCAGGTCGCAGACCCAGTACTTC
- | TRBJ1-1 | few | TRBV28 | CASRPTVNTEAFF | TGTGCCAGCAGACCGACGGTAAACACTGAAGCTTTCTTT
TRBD1 | TRBJ2-3 | few | TRBV4-2 | CASSLVPGQNTDTQYF | TGTGCCAGCAGCCTCGTCCCGGGACAGAACACAGATACGCAGTATTTT
- | TRBJ1-1 | many | TRBV6-2/TRBV6-3 | CASTDRPNTEAFF | TGTGCCAGCACCGACCGCCCGAACACTGAAGCTTTCTTT
- | TRBJ2-1 | few | TRBV27 | CASTYGRSGLSNEQFF | TGTGCCAGCACGTATGGGCGGTCTGGTCTCTCCAATGAGCAGTTCTTC
- | TRBJ2-2 | few | TRBV7-6 | CASSFSEGPSSGELFF | TGTGCCAGCAGCTTCTCGGAGGGCCCGAGCTCCGGGGAGCTGTTTTTT
- | TRBJ1-5 | - | TRBV7-9 | CASSLGDPYQPQHF | TGTGCCAGCAGCTTAGGGGACCCTTATCAGCCCCAGCATTTT
- | TRBJ2-3 | - | TRBV20-1 | CSARGVRASTDTQYF | TGCAGTGCTAGGGGTGTTCGTGCCTCCACAGATACGCAGTATTTT
TRBD2 | TRBJ2-7 | many | TRBV7-8 | CASSLPSSGYEQYF | TGTGCCAGCAGCTTACCTTCTAGCGGCTACGAGCAGTACTTC
- | TRBJ2-7 | few | TRBV29-1 | CSVGLIGIRSYEQYF | TGCAGCGTTGGTTTAATAGGCATCCGCTCCTACGAGCAGTACTTC
- | TRBJ2-3 | - | TRBV7-9 | CASSAGQYTDTQYF | TGTGCCAGCAGCGCGGGACAGTACACAGATACGCAGTATTTT
TRBD2 | TRBJ2-1 | few | TRBV5-4 | CASSFRTSNEQFF | TGTGCCAGCAGCTTCAGGACTAGCAATGAGCAGTTCTTC
- | TRBJ1-4 | many | TRBV7-2 | CASSSRYLEKLFF | TGTGCCAGCAGCTCTCGTTACCTTGAAAAACTGTTTTTT
- | TRBJ2-7 | many | TRBV11-2 | CASSLDRSQVYEQYF | TGTGCCAGCAGCTTAGATAGGTCGCAGGTCTACGAGCAGTACTTC
TRBD2 | TRBJ2-1 | many | TRBV11-3 | CASSKTSGSYNEQFF | TGTGCCAGCAGCAAGACTAGCGGGAGCTACAATGAGCAGTTCTTC
- | TRBJ2-2 | few | TRBV6-2/TRBV6-3 | CASREALTGELFF | TGTGCCAGCAGGGAGGCACTCACCGGGGAGCTGTTTTTT
TRBD2 | TRBJ2-1 | - | TRBV6-4 | CASRESGINEQFF | TGTGCCAGCAGGGAAAGCGGGATTAATGAGCAGTTCTTC
TRBD1 | TRBJ2-7 | few | TRBV28 | CASSLPQTGADEQYF | TGTGCCAGCAGTTTGCCCCAGACAGGGGCGGACGAGCAGTACTTC
TRBD1 | TRBJ2-1 | - | TRBV28 | CASREQGVWNEQFF | TGTGCCAGCAGGGAACAGGGGGTTTGGAATGAGCAGTTCTTC
- | TRBJ2-4 | - | TRBV27 | CASSSPNNKNIQYF | TGTGCCAGCAGTTCCCCAAACAACAAAAACATTCAGTACTTC
- | TRBJ1-1 | - | TRBV12-3/TRBV12-4 | CASSVWIVDTEAFF | TGTGCCAGCAGTGTCTGGATCGTGGACACTGAAGCTTTCTTT
TRBD1 | TRBJ1-4 | - | TRBV19 | CASSIASGTGDEKLFF | TGTGCCAGTAGTATAGCGTCCGGGACAGGGGATGAAAAACTGTTTTTT
- | TRBJ2-7 | - | TRBV7-2 | CASSQGPRSYEQYF | TGTGCCAGCAGCCAGGGACCACGCTCCTACGAGCAGTACTTC
- | TRBJ2-1 | few | TRBV28 | CASSPHSTYNEQFF | TGTGCCAGCAGTCCCCACTCCACCTACAATGAGCAGTTCTTC
TRBD1 | TRBJ1-6 | many | TRBV7-2 | CASSLAQGVRSPLHF | TGTGCCAGCAGCTTAGCGCAGGGGGTCCGATCACCCCTCCACTTT
TRBD2 | TRBJ2-5 | - | TRBV5-6 | CASSSWTSGLQETQYF | TGTGCCAGCAGTTCGTGGACTAGCGGACTCCAAGAGACCCAGTACTTC
- | TRBJ2-5 | - | TRBV12-3/TRBV12-4 | CASSLWRRDGFETQYF | TGTGCCAGCAGTTTATGGAGGCGAGACGGATTTGAGACCCAGTACTTC
- | TRBJ1-3 | - | TRBV6-4 | CASSVGHPDRISGNTIYF | TGTGCCAGCAGTGTCGGACACCCGGACCGGATCTCTGGAAACACCATATATTTT
- | TRBJ1-6 | few | TRBV7-9 | CASSPEFHNSPLHF | TGTGCCAGCAGCCCTGAGTTTCATAATTCACCCCTCCACTTT
- | TRBJ2-3 | few | TRBV7-2 | CASSLGTLGDTDTQYF | TGTGCCAGCAGCTTAGGAACCCTGGGAGACACAGATACGCAGTATTTT